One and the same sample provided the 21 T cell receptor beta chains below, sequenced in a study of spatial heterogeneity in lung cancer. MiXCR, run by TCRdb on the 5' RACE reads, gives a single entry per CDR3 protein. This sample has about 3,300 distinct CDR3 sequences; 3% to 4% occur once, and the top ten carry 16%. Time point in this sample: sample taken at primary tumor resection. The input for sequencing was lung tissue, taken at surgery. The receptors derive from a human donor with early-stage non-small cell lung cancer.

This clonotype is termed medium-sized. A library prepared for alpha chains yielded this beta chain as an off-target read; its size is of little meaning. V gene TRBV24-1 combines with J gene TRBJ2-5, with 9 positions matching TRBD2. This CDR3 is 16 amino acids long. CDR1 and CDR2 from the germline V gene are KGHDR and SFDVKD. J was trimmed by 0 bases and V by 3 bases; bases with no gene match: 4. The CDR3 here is CATSDLSGGHQETQYF. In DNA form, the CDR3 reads TGTGCCACCAGTGATCTGAGCGGGGGGCACCAAGAGACCCAGTACTTC.

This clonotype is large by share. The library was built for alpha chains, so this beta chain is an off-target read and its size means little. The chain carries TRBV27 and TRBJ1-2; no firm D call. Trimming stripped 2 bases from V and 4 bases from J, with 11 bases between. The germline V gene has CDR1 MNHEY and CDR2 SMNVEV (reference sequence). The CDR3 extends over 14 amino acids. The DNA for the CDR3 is TGTGCCAGCAGTTTAAAGCCGGGGTTCTATGGCTACACCTTC. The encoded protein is CASSLKPGFYGYTF.

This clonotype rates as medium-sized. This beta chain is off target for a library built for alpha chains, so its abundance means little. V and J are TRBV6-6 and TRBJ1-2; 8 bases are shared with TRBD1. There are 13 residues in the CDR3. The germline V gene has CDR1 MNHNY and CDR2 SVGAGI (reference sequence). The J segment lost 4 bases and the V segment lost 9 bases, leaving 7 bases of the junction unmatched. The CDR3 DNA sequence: TGTGCCAGTCGACAGGGGATTTTCTATGGCTACACCTTC. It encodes CASRQGIFYGYTF.

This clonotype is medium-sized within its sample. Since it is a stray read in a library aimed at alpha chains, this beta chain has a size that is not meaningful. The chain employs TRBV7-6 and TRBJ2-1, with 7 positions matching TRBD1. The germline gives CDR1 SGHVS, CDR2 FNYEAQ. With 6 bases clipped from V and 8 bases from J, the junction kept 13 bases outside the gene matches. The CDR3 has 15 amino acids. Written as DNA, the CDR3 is TGTGCCAGCAGGTCCGAGGGACAGAGTTCGCATGAGCAGTTCTTC. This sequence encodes CASRSEGQSSHEQFF.

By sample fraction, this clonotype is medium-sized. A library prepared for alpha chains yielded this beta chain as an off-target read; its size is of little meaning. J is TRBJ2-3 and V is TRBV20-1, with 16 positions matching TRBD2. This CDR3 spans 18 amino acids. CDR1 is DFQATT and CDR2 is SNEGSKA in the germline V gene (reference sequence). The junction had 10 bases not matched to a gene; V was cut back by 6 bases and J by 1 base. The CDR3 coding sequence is TGCAGTGCCTGGCCGGGACTAGCGGGGGGGCGTGGCACAGATACGCAGTATTTT. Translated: CSAWPGLAGGRGTDTQYF.

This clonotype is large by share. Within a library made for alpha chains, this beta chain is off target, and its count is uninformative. The CDR3 DNA reads TGTGCCAGCAGTCCCGAGGAGACCCAGTACTTC. It yields the protein CASSPEETQYF. The rearrangement links TRBV28 to TRBJ2-5; D is ambiguous. Germline V gene lookup returns CDR1 MDHEN and CDR2 SYDVKM. Trimming cost V 5 bases and J 5 bases, with 6 bases left between them. This CDR3 comprises 11 residues.

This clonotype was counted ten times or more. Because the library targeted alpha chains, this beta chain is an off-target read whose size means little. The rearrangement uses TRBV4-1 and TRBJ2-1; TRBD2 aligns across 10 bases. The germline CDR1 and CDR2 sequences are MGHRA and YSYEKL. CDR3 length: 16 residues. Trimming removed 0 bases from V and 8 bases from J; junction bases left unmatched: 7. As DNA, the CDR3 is TGCGCCAGCAGCCAAGATATAGCGGGGGGTTGGGATGAGCAGTTCTTC. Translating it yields CASSQDIAGGWDEQFF.

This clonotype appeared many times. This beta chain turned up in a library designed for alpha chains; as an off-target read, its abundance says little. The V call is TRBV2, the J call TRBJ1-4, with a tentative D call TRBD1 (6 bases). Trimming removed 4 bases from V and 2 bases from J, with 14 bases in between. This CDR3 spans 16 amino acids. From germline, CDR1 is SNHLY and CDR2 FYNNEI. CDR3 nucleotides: TGTGCCAGCAGTGCCGGAAGGGGGGTCACTAATGAAAAACTGTTTTTT. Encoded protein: CASSAGRGVTNEKLFF.

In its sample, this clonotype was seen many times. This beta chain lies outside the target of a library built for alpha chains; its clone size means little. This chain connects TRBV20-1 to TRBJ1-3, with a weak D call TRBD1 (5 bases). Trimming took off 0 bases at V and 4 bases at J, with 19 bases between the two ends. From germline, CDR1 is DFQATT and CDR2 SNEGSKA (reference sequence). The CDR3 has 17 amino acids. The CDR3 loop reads CSARDTGARAGGNTIYF. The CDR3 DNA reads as TGCAGTGCTAGAGATACCGGGGCGCGTGCTGGGGGAAACACCATATATTTT.

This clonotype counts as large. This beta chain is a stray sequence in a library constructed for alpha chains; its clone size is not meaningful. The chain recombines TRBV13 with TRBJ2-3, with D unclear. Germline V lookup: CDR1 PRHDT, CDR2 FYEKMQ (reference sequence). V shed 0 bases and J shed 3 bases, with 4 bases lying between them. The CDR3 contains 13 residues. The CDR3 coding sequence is TGTGCCAGCAGCTTAGGCCTAACAGATACGCAGTATTTT. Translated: CASSLGLTDTQYF.

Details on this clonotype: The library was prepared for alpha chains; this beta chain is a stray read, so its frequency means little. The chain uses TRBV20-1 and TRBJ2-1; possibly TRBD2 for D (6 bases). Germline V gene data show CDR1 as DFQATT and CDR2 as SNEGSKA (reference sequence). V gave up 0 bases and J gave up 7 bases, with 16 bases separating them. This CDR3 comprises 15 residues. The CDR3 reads CSARDWAGSSNEQFF. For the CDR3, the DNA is TGCAGTGCTAGAGATTGGGCGGGGTCGAGTAATGAGCAGTTCTTC.

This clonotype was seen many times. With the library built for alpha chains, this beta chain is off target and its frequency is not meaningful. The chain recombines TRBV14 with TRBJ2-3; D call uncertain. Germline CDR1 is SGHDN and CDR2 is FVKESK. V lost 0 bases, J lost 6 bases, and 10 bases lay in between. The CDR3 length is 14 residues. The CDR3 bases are TGTGCCAGCAGCCAAGATCGATCCGCGGATACGCAGTATTTT. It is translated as CASSQDRSADTQYF.

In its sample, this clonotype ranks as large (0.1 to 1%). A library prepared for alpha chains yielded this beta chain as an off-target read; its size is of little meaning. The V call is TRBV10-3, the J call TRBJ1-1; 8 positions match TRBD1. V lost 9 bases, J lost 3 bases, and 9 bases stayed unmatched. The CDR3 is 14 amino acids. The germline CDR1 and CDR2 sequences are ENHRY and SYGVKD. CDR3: CAIKQGTGDTEAFF. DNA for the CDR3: TGTGCCATAAAACAGGGGACAGGAGACACTGAAGCTTTCTTT.

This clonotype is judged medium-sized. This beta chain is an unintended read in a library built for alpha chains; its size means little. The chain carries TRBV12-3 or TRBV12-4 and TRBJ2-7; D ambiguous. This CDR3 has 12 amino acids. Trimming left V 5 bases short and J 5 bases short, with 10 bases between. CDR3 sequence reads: CASSRRRNEQYF. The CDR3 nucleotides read TGTGCCAGCAGTAGACGCAGAAACGAGCAGTACTTC.

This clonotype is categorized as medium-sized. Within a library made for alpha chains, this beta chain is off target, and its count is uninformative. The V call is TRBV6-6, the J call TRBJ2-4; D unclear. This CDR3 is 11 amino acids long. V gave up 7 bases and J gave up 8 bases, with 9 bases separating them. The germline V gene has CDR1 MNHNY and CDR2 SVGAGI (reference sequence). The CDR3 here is CASIEGDIQYF. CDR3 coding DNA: TGTGCCAGCATTGAAGGTGACATTCAGTACTTC.

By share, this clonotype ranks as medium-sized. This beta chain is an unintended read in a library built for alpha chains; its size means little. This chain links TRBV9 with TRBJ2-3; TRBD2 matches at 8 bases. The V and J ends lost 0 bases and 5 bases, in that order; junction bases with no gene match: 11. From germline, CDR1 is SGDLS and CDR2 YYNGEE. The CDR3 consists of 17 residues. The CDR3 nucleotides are TGTGCCAGCAGCGTAGGCCGGGGGGGCTTTCTACAAGATACGCAGTATTTT. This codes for CASSVGRGGFLQDTQYF.

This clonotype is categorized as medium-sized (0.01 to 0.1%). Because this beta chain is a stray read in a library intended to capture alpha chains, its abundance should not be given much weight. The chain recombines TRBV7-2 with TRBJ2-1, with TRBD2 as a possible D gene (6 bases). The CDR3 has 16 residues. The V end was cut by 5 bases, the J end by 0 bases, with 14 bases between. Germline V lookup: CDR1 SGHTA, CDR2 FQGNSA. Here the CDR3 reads CASSPFAGSSYNEQFF. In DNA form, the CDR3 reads TGTGCCAGCAGCCCATTCGCGGGGAGCTCCTACAATGAGCAGTTCTTC.

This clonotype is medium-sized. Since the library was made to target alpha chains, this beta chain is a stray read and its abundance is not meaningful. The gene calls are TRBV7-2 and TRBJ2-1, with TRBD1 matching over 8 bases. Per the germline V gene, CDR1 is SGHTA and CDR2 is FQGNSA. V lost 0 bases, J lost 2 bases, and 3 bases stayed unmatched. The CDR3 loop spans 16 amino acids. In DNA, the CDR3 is TGTGCCAGCAGCTTAGCAAGCAGGGGGCCCTACAATGAGCAGTTCTTC. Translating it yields CASSLASRGPYNEQFF.

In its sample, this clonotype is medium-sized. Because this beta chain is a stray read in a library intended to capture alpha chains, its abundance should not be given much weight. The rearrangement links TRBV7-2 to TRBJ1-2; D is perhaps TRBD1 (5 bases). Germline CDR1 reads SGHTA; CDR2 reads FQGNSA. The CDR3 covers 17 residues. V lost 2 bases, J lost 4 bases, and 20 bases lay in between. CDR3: CASSLNGANTPVYGYTF. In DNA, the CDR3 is TGTGCCAGCAGCTTAAATGGGGCCAATACCCCCGTCTATGGCTACACCTTC.

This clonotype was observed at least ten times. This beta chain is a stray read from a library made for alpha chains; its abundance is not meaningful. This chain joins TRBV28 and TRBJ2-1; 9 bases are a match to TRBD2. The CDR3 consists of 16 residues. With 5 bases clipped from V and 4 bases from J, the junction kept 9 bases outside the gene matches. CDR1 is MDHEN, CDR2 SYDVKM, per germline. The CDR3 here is CASSGTSGGIYNEQFF. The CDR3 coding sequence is TGTGCCAGCAGTGGAACAAGCGGGGGGATATACAATGAGCAGTTCTTC.

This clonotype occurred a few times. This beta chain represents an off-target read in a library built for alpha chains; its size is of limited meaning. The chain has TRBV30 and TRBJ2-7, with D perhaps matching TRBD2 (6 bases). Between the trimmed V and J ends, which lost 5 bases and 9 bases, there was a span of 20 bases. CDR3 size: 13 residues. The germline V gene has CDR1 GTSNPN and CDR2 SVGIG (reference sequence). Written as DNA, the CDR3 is TGTGCCTGGGGACCCTCGCTCGCGGGGTTGCAGTACTTC. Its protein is CAWGPSLAGLQYF. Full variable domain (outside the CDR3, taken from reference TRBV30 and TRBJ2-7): SQTIHQWPATLVQPVGSPLSLECTVEGTSNPNLYWYRQAAGRGLQLLFYSVGIGQISSEVPQNLSASRPQDRQFILSSKKLLLSDSGFYLCAWGPSLAGLQYFGPGTRLTVT.